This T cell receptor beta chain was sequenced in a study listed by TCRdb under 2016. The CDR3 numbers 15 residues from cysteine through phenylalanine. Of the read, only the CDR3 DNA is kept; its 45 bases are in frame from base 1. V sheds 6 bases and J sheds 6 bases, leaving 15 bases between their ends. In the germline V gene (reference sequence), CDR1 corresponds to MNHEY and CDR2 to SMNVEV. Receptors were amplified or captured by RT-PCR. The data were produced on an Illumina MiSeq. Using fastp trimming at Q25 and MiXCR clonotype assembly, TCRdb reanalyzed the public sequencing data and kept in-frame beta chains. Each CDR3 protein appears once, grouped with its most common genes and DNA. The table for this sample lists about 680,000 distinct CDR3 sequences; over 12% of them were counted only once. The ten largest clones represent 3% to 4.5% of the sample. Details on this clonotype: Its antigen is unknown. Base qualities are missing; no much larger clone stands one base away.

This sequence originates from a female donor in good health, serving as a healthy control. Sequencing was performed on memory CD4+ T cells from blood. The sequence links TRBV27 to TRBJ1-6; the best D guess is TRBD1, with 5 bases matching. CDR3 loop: CASRVPQGFNSPLHF. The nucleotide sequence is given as TGTGCCAGCAGAGTACCCCAGGGCTTTAATTCACCCCTCCACTTT.